The 18 T cell receptor beta chains presented below share a single source sample, sequenced in a study of blood T cell repertoires in COVID-19 (dated by TCRdb to the early 2020s). The library was obtained by the immunoSEQ multiplex PCR assay. TCRdb re-hosts the immuneACCESS table, in-frame sequences only. Its copies lack some clones; in the studies checked, an unresolved V gene accounts for under half of them, and the cause for the rest is not known. This sample gives some 390,000 clones in total; around 89% of them show up just once. Of the sample, 1.1% is held by the ten largest clones. The sequenced sample was PBMCs or T cells enriched from blood (not recorded which). These receptors were obtained from a man between 25 and 39 years old who had recovered from COVID-19.

This clone was seen only a few times. V and J are TRBV24-1 and TRBJ2-7, with D perhaps matching TRBD2 (5 bases). CDR1 KGHDR and CDR2 SFDVKD come from the germline V gene. Trimming stripped 3 bases from V and 3 bases from J, with 8 bases between. The CDR3 is made up of 13 amino acids. The CDR3 here is CATSDSGLYEQYF. The CDR3 DNA sequence: TGTGCCACCAGTGATAGCGGACTCTACGAGCAGTACTTC.

V is TRBV2 and J is TRBJ1-6, with D perhaps matching TRBD1 (5 bases). The CDR3 sequence is 15 residues long. The V end was cut by 6 bases, the J end by 0 bases, with 9 bases between. CDR1 and CDR2 from the germline V gene are SNHLY and FYNNEI. The CDR3 bases are TGTGCCAGCAGCCCCGGGGGCTCCTATAATTCACCCCTCCACTTT. As protein: CASSPGGSYNSPLHF. Combining the CDR3 with reference TRBV2 and TRBJ1-6 gives the whole variable domain EPEVTQTPSHQVTQMGQEVILRCVPISNHLYFYWYRQILGQKVEFLVSFYNNEISEKSEIFDDQFSVERPDGSNFTLKIRSTKLEDSAMYFCASSPGGSYNSPLHFGNGTRLTVT.

The rearrangement links TRBV18 to TRBJ2-2, with 8 bases identical to TRBD1. The germline V gene encodes CDR1 KGHSH and CDR2 LQKENI. The J segment lost 7 bases and the V segment lost 4 bases, leaving 8 bases of the junction unmatched. The CDR3 runs to 15 residues. The CDR3 region is CASSRTGQLRGELFF. CDR3 coding DNA: TGTGCCAGCTCACGGACAGGGCAGCTCCGCGGGGAGCTGTTTTTT. The full variable domain, completed using reference TRBV18 and TRBJ2-2, is NAGVMQNPRHLVRRRGQEARLRCSPMKGHSHVYWYRQLPEEGLKFMVYLQKENIIDESGMPKERFSAEFPKEGPSILRIQQVVRGDSAAYFCASSRTGQLRGELFFGEGSRLTVL.

This clone was found a few times. V gene TRBV10-3 combines with J gene TRBJ1-2, with 7 bases lining up with TRBD1. The CDR3 extends over 14 amino acids. Germline V gives CDR1 ENHRY, CDR2 SYGVKD. V lost 5 bases, J lost 2 bases, and 5 bases stayed unmatched. This CDR3 is CAISPGQNNYGYTF. The CDR3 DNA follows: TGTGCCATCAGTCCGGGACAGAACAACTATGGCTACACCTTC.

V gene TRBV12-3 or TRBV12-4 combines with J gene TRBJ2-5, with D perhaps matching TRBD2 (5 bases). This CDR3 comprises 12 residues. V gave up 6 bases and J gave up 5 bases, with 10 bases separating them. DNA for the CDR3: TGTGCCAGCAGCCAACTAGATGAGACCCAGTACTTC. This translates into CASSQLDETQYF.

CDR3 sequence (DNA): TGTGCCAGCAGTATCAGCGGGAGGGCCGATGAGCAGTTCTTC. Its translation: CASSISGRADEQFF. V usage is TRBV6-5 and J usage is TRBJ2-1; TRBD2 matches at 10 bases. Germline loops: CDR1 MNHEY, CDR2 SVGAGI. The CDR3 sequence is 14 residues long. Trimming removed 5 bases from V and 8 bases from J; junction bases left unmatched: 6.

The chain has TRBV14 and TRBJ1-1, with a weak D call TRBD1 (6 bases). CDR1 is SGHDN and CDR2 is FVKESK in the germline V gene. Trimming removed 4 bases from V and 0 bases from J, with 9 bases in between. This CDR3 contains 14 residues. CDR3 coding DNA: TGTGCCAGCAGCCCGCAGGGGATGAACACTGAAGCTTTCTTT. Amino acid sequence: CASSPQGMNTEAFF.

The V and J genes are TRBV19 and TRBJ2-7, with TRBD1 matching over 7 bases. Germline V gene lookup returns CDR1 LNHDA and CDR2 SQIVND (reference sequence). The trim removed 3 bases at V and 2 bases at J, leaving 10 bases unmatched. The CDR3 totals 16 residues. CDR3 nucleotides: TGTGCCAGTAGTATCGCCGGGACAGACGGGGCCTACGAGCAGTACTTC. Amino acids: CASSIAGTDGAYEQYF.

This sequence joins TRBV10-3 and TRBJ1-2, with 11 positions matching TRBD1. In germline, CDR1 is ENHRY, CDR2 SYGVKD. After removal of 4 bases from V and 4 bases from J, the junction contained 2 bases not matched to a gene. This CDR3 has 14 residues. The CDR3 sequence is CAISGDRGTYGYTF. CDR3 DNA: TGTGCCATCAGTGGGGACAGGGGGACCTATGGCTACACCTTC.

The chain is built from TRBV6-5 and TRBJ2-7; TRBD2 agrees at 7 bases. This CDR3 contains 16 residues. The V and J ends lost 4 bases and 7 bases, in that order; junction bases with no gene match: 16. CDR1 is MNHEY and CDR2 is SVGAGI in the germline V gene. CDR3 region: CASSSFQTSALREQYF. The CDR3 region has the DNA TGTGCCAGCAGTTCCTTCCAAACTAGCGCCCTTAGGGAGCAGTACTTC.

This chain joins TRBV5-4 and TRBJ1-2, with a weak D call TRBD1 (6 bases). V lost 4 bases and J lost 3, with 16 bases in between. CDR3 length: 15 amino acids. Germline V gene lookup returns CDR1 SGHNT and CDR2 YYREEE (reference sequence). The CDR3 sequence is CASSLKQQGDYGYTF. DNA for the CDR3: TGTGCCAGCAGCCTAAAACAACAGGGCGACTATGGCTACACCTTC.

CDR3 protein: CAISEGQGSGGNTIYF. The CDR3 nucleotides are TGTGCCATCAGCGAAGGACAGGGAAGTGGTGGAAACACCATATATTTT. This chain joins TRBV10-3 and TRBJ1-3, with 8 bases lining up with TRBD1. CDR3 length: 16 amino acids. The germline V gene encodes CDR1 ENHRY and CDR2 SYGVKD. V trimming: 6 bases; J trimming: 3 bases; junction bases outside the gene matches: 10.

The gene calls are TRBV19 and TRBJ2-5, with 9 bases fitting TRBD1. V lost 4 bases to trimming and J lost 5 bases; unmatched junction nucleotides: 5. The CDR3 extends over 14 amino acids. CDR1 LNHDA and CDR2 SQIVND come from the germline V gene (reference sequence). This CDR3 is CASSTPDRGETQYF. The CDR3 DNA reads as TGTGCCAGTAGTACCCCTGACAGGGGGGAGACCCAGTACTTC.

As concerns this clone: Other DNA sequences in the sample encode the same CDR3. The V call is TRBV6-5, the J call TRBJ1-3; 7 bases line up with TRBD1. The CDR3 spans 14 residues. Germline V CDR1 and CDR2: MNHEY, SVGAGI. The V and J ends lost 5 bases and 0 bases, in that order; junction bases with no gene match: 1. The CDR3 DNA reads as TGTGCCAGCAGTAGGGACAGCTCTGGAAACACCATATATTTT. This gives the protein CASSRDSSGNTIYF.

The V gene is TRBV6-2 or TRBV6-3, the J gene TRBJ2-7, with D perhaps matching TRBD1 (6 bases). This CDR3 region has 14 residues. Germline loops: CDR1 MNHEY, CDR2 SVGEGT. Trimming removed 4 bases at V and 3 bases at J, with 13 bases between. The CDR3 reads CASSFDRIFYEQYF. The CDR3 nucleotides are TGTGCCAGCAGTTTCGACAGGATTTTCTACGAGCAGTACTTC.

The genes are TRBV18 and TRBJ1-5; possibly TRBD1 for D (6 bases). V was clipped by 6 bases and J by 5 bases, with 14 bases between them. Looked up from germline, CDR1 is KGHSH and CDR2 is LQKENI. This CDR3 region has 14 residues. The CDR3, as DNA: TGTGCCAGCTCCCTGGGGGGGGGCGATCAGCCCCAGCATTTT. It is translated as CASSLGGGDQPQHF.

This clone was seen only a few times. This rearrangement joins TRBV9 to TRBJ2-3, with 9 bases that match TRBD2. Per the germline V gene, CDR1 is SGDLS and CDR2 is YYNGEE. This CDR3 has 16 amino acids. V gave up 0 bases and J gave up 2 bases; unmatched junction bases: 4. The CDR3 DNA sequence: TGTGCCAGCAGCGTAGGGACTAGCGACCACACAGATACGCAGTATTTT. Residues: CASSVGTSDHTDTQYF.

The genes are TRBV27 and TRBJ2-7; D is perhaps TRBD1 (6 bases). The V and J ends lost 3 bases and 3 bases respectively, with 12 bases between them. Germline CDR1 and CDR2: MNHEY and SMNVEV (reference sequence). There are 14 residues in the CDR3. CDR3 region: CASSFGTSGYEQYF. DNA of the CDR3: TGTGCCAGCAGTTTCGGGACATCGGGCTACGAGCAGTACTTC.